The rows below give T cell receptor beta chains drawn from one sample of a study of T cell responses to AZD1222 COVID-19 vaccine. Here immunoSEQ multiplex PCR was the method, and the copy in TCRdb shows in-frame clones only, minus some. The table has about 190,000 clones, roughly 88% seen once. The sequences come from peripheral blood, collected on day 0 of AZD1222 vaccination. The receptor source for this set is an adult in good health. Both conserved end residues are trimmed from each CDR3. Fields, in order: D gene, CDR3 length, V gene, J gene, clone size, CDR3 protein. The D gene is left open where the match is weak. The size field is filled for only some rows; it gives once, few, many or a size class.

d_call: -
cdr3_length: 12
v_call: TRBV19
j_call: TRBJ1-2
clone_size: -
cdr3_aa: ASSITSGNYGYT

d_call: -
cdr3_length: 10
v_call: TRBV28
j_call: TRBJ2-7
clone_size: -
cdr3_aa: ASSGRGYEQY

d_call: TRBD2
cdr3_length: 11
v_call: TRBV7-9
j_call: TRBJ2-3
clone_size: -
cdr3_aa: ASSLGRGDTQY

d_call: -
cdr3_length: 10
v_call: TRBV27
j_call: TRBJ1-6
clone_size: -
cdr3_aa: ASSFFDSPLH

d_call: -
cdr3_length: 12
v_call: TRBV28
j_call: TRBJ1-2
clone_size: -
cdr3_aa: ASSPWGRLPGYT

d_call: -
cdr3_length: 10
v_call: TRBV14
j_call: TRBJ2-1
clone_size: once
cdr3_aa: ASSSGANEQF

d_call: -
cdr3_length: 13
v_call: TRBV9
j_call: TRBJ2-1
clone_size: -
cdr3_aa: ASSVSGRSYNEQF

d_call: -
cdr3_length: 12
v_call: TRBV7-2
j_call: TRBJ1-1
clone_size: -
cdr3_aa: ASSYGTANTEAF

d_call: -
cdr3_length: 11
v_call: TRBV11-1
j_call: TRBJ1-1
clone_size: once
cdr3_aa: ASSRETNTEAF

d_call: -
cdr3_length: 15
v_call: TRBV7-6
j_call: TRBJ1-6
clone_size: -
cdr3_aa: ASSTRQASSYNSPLH

d_call: -
cdr3_length: 15
v_call: TRBV7-9
j_call: TRBJ2-3
clone_size: -
cdr3_aa: ASSFRGTAGGADTQY

d_call: TRBD1
cdr3_length: 14
v_call: TRBV6-2/TRBV6-3
j_call: TRBJ2-7
clone_size: -
cdr3_aa: ASSPGRQGVRREQY

d_call: -
cdr3_length: 10
v_call: TRBV11-2
j_call: TRBJ1-1
clone_size: -
cdr3_aa: ASSSRLAEAF

d_call: -
cdr3_length: 11
v_call: TRBV18
j_call: TRBJ1-1
clone_size: once
cdr3_aa: ASSPVGGTEAF

d_call: -
cdr3_length: 11
v_call: TRBV29-1
j_call: TRBJ1-1
clone_size: -
cdr3_aa: SVGDRSNTEAF

d_call: -
cdr3_length: 11
v_call: TRBV7-8
j_call: TRBJ2-7
clone_size: -
cdr3_aa: ASSNLPGYEQY

d_call: -
cdr3_length: 12
v_call: TRBV11-2
j_call: TRBJ1-4
clone_size: -
cdr3_aa: ASSFGQREEKLF

d_call: -
cdr3_length: 16
v_call: TRBV5-1
j_call: TRBJ1-2
clone_size: -
cdr3_aa: ASSLAGQPAPLNYGYT

d_call: TRBD1
cdr3_length: 12
v_call: TRBV9
j_call: TRBJ2-7
clone_size: -
cdr3_aa: ASSRTGGAYEQY

d_call: -
cdr3_length: 12
v_call: TRBV28
j_call: TRBJ2-7
clone_size: few
cdr3_aa: ASSLITQTYEQY

d_call: -
cdr3_length: 14
v_call: TRBV21-1
j_call: TRBJ2-7
clone_size: few
cdr3_aa: ASSKVGGSDSYEQY

d_call: TRBD2
cdr3_length: 14
v_call: TRBV5-1
j_call: TRBJ2-7
clone_size: -
cdr3_aa: ASSALQVAGIYEQY

d_call: TRBD1
cdr3_length: 15
v_call: TRBV19
j_call: TRBJ1-5
clone_size: few
cdr3_aa: ASNFPGQGLSNQPQH

d_call: -
cdr3_length: 11
v_call: TRBV5-4
j_call: TRBJ1-2
clone_size: -
cdr3_aa: ASSLWTENGYT

d_call: -
cdr3_length: 13
v_call: TRBV5-6
j_call: TRBJ1-1
clone_size: once
cdr3_aa: ASSLILRENTEAF

d_call: TRBD2
cdr3_length: 14
v_call: TRBV7-2
j_call: TRBJ2-1
clone_size: once
cdr3_aa: ASSLTGGSSYNEQF

d_call: TRBD2
cdr3_length: 12
v_call: TRBV27
j_call: TRBJ2-7
clone_size: -
cdr3_aa: ASRGLAGAYEQY

d_call: -
cdr3_length: 14
v_call: TRBV2
j_call: TRBJ2-1
clone_size: -
cdr3_aa: ASSEALGASYNEQF

d_call: TRBD2
cdr3_length: 14
v_call: TRBV5-4
j_call: TRBJ2-5
clone_size: -
cdr3_aa: ASSSDLAGAQETQY

d_call: -
cdr3_length: 14
v_call: TRBV27
j_call: TRBJ1-6
clone_size: -
cdr3_aa: ASSSSRGPSGSPLH

d_call: -
cdr3_length: 12
v_call: TRBV19
j_call: TRBJ2-7
clone_size: -
cdr3_aa: ASSIYGTSREQY

d_call: TRBD1
cdr3_length: 10
v_call: TRBV2
j_call: TRBJ2-5
clone_size: -
cdr3_aa: ASREQGETQY

d_call: TRBD1
cdr3_length: 13
v_call: TRBV4-3
j_call: TRBJ2-2
clone_size: -
cdr3_aa: ASSQETGGVGELF

d_call: -
cdr3_length: 11
v_call: TRBV14
j_call: TRBJ2-5
clone_size: -
cdr3_aa: ASSPRGGETQY

d_call: TRBD2
cdr3_length: 14
v_call: TRBV9
j_call: TRBJ2-1
clone_size: -
cdr3_aa: ASSPMSSGAYNEQF

d_call: TRBD1
cdr3_length: 16
v_call: TRBV5-6
j_call: TRBJ1-3
clone_size: -
cdr3_aa: ASSSIGRGQSSGNTIY

d_call: TRBD2
cdr3_length: 15
v_call: TRBV6-4
j_call: TRBJ2-1
clone_size: few
cdr3_aa: ASSDLVGLAGVNEQF

d_call: -
cdr3_length: 11
v_call: TRBV28
j_call: TRBJ2-7
clone_size: -
cdr3_aa: ASSLASKYEQY

d_call: -
cdr3_length: 12
v_call: TRBV6-2/TRBV6-3
j_call: TRBJ1-2
clone_size: -
cdr3_aa: ASSTGGPDGGYT

d_call: -
cdr3_length: 11
v_call: TRBV28
j_call: TRBJ2-5
clone_size: -
cdr3_aa: ASSPEYQETQY

d_call: -
cdr3_length: 12
v_call: TRBV19
j_call: TRBJ1-1
clone_size: -
cdr3_aa: ASNEGHVNTEAF

d_call: -
cdr3_length: 11
v_call: TRBV14
j_call: TRBJ1-1
clone_size: -
cdr3_aa: ASSQADSTEAF

d_call: -
cdr3_length: 12
v_call: TRBV18
j_call: TRBJ1-1
clone_size: once
cdr3_aa: ASSPQEGDTEAF

d_call: TRBD1
cdr3_length: 13
v_call: TRBV7-3
j_call: TRBJ1-1
clone_size: once
cdr3_aa: ASSLGVDRDTEAF

d_call: -
cdr3_length: 12
v_call: TRBV18
j_call: TRBJ2-5
clone_size: -
cdr3_aa: ASSPRQDIETQY

d_call: -
cdr3_length: 13
v_call: TRBV5-1
j_call: TRBJ1-2
clone_size: once
cdr3_aa: ASSLDFAGDPGYT

d_call: TRBD1
cdr3_length: 14
v_call: TRBV19
j_call: TRBJ1-3
clone_size: -
cdr3_aa: ASSIDRDSSGNTIY

d_call: -
cdr3_length: 11
v_call: TRBV6-2/TRBV6-3
j_call: TRBJ1-5
clone_size: -
cdr3_aa: ASSLRGNQPQH

d_call: -
cdr3_length: 12
v_call: TRBV5-1
j_call: TRBJ1-1
clone_size: -
cdr3_aa: ASSLGQMNTEAF

d_call: TRBD2
cdr3_length: 13
v_call: TRBV7-2
j_call: TRBJ2-3
clone_size: -
cdr3_aa: ASGRRGGRTDTQY

d_call: -
cdr3_length: 11
v_call: TRBV7-2
j_call: TRBJ1-1
clone_size: -
cdr3_aa: ASSPRRNTEAF

d_call: TRBD1
cdr3_length: 11
v_call: TRBV2
j_call: TRBJ1-2
clone_size: once
cdr3_aa: ASRPGQGYGYT

d_call: TRBD1
cdr3_length: 13
v_call: TRBV19
j_call: TRBJ2-7
clone_size: once
cdr3_aa: ASSIGQVRSYEQY

d_call: -
cdr3_length: 11
v_call: TRBV6-5
j_call: TRBJ1-1
clone_size: once
cdr3_aa: ASTVGGDTEAF

d_call: TRBD1
cdr3_length: 12
v_call: TRBV13
j_call: TRBJ2-7
clone_size: -
cdr3_aa: ASSFPGGIDEQY

d_call: TRBD1
cdr3_length: 12
v_call: TRBV10-3
j_call: TRBJ2-7
clone_size: -
cdr3_aa: AARTGGFIYEQY

d_call: -
cdr3_length: 13
v_call: TRBV19
j_call: TRBJ2-3
clone_size: -
cdr3_aa: ASRPGAGITDTQY